This entry describes one T cell receptor beta chain. The table lists this clonotype with many counts. This receptor's antigen is unknown. Base qualities are not recorded, but no much larger clone differs from it by a single base. Library prep was done by 5' RACE. The sequencing machine was an Illumina HiSeq 2500. A second roughly 7 to 12 cycle PCR used a sample-barcoded 5' primer and a J-beta primer mix. Each TCR beta cDNA molecule received a unique molecular identifier from a template-switch 5' adaptor carrying 12 random nucleotides. At least 3 million CDR3-containing paired-end reads were obtained from each sample. First-strand cDNA was synthesized from all RNA with the Mint cDNA synthesis kit, primed by a TRBC-specific oligonucleotide. After uracil-DNA glycosylase treatment, a first 18-cycle PCR used universal primers M1SS and BC2_uni_R on all cDNA. The paper's data handling went like this. For normalization, 1 million high-quality reads were randomly selected from each sample, with every read carrying a distinct molecular identifier. Instead of being binned into consensus sequences, reads with shared molecular identifiers were discarded. CDR3 identification, clonotype clustering and error correction used MiTCR with a Q25 quality threshold and the strictest error-elimination algorithm. A nonparametric unseen species model using Euler transformation provided a lower-bound estimate of total TCR beta diversity. TCRdb reanalyzed the raw reads on its own, using fastp at Q25 for trimming and MiXCR for clone calling, and kept in-frame beta chains. Here each entry gathers all rows of one CDR3 protein and keeps the most common genes and DNA. TCRdb assigned the V and J calls; the authors' analysis was not used. Counted in this sample were about 1,800,000 distinct CDR3 sequences; about 28% of them appeared once. The ten largest account for around 7.7% of the sample.

This specimen belongs to a study of blood T cells in healthy people across ages (dated by TCRdb to 2013 to 2016). In terms of the full investigation: In model experiments, template switching captured about one uniquely barcoded TCR beta cDNA molecule for every two T cells. To avoid experimental bias, donors of different ages were distributed randomly across sequencing lanes. Using the same blood draw, the study looked at two additional independent replicas of 1 million unique cDNA reads for two donors, one aged 18 to 29 and the other aged 80 or older. Age-related changes in TCR beta repertoire diversity were measured in the study by deep sequencing normalized with unique cDNA molecular identifiers. Donors were grouped into four age groups: young (average 16 years), middle-aged (39), aged (approximately 67) and long-lived (about 82). On the study overall, not on this receptor specifically: The percentage of naive T cells measured by flow cytometry correlated strongly with observed TCR beta diversity. Since profiling was done on bulk unsorted PBMCs, naive and antigen-experienced compartments could not be conclusively compared. Donor CMV infection status was unknown, potentially confounding age-related changes in expanded clonotypes. Compared with the aged group, the long-lived group had more naive CD4+ T cells, fewer expanded clones and increased TCR diversity, suggesting age selection. Estimates of total diversity based on one million sequenced T cells were considered lower bounds and underestimates. Observed TCR beta diversity per million T cells fell roughly linearly with age, and a significant reduction was already apparent by age around 40.

Sequences DFQATT (CDR1) and SNEGSKA (CDR2) are obtained from the germline V gene (reference sequence). Taken from cysteine to phenylalanine, the CDR3 has 13 residues. The sequence is cut down to CDR3 DNA, 39 bases in frame from base 1. Trimming takes 8 bases off V and 6 bases off J; junction bases not matched to a gene: 9. Systemically healthy Caucasian individuals from Russia, 35 to 50 in total and aged roughly 6 to 100 years, were included as donors. Each donor gave about 10 milliliters of peripheral blood, drawn into EDTA-treated Vacutainer tubes. PBMCs were isolated by Ficoll-Paque density-gradient centrifugation, with at least 6 million obtained per sample. Trizol reagent was used to extract total RNA from PBMCs, with at least 5 micrograms per sample. Naive CD45RAhigh/CD27high T cell percentages were measured by flow cytometry on a PBMC aliquot from every donor.

Sequencing was performed on blood. The source is a woman between 25 and 40 years old in good health. Recombination connected TRBV20-1 to TRBJ2-3; 9 junctional bases match TRBD2. Here the CDR3 is given as CSTLAGRGDTQYF. The DNA sequence is TGCAGTACCCTAGCGGGAAGGGGGGATACGCAGTATTTT.